This T cell receptor beta chain was sequenced for a study of CD8+ T cells in alopecia areata. V gave up 6 bases and J gave up 6 bases, with 8 bases separating them. The CDR3 runs to 12 residues. Per germline, CDR1 ENHRY and CDR2 SYGVKD. Turning to this clone: The antigen is unknown.

RNA extraction and reverse transcription yielded cDNA as sequencing template. Profiled with immunoSEQ multiplex PCR; TCRdb holds only in-frame clones, not every one. The top ten clones hold approximately 17% of a sample with roughly 40,000 clones, roughly 92% of them seen once. Treatment specified: oral pan-JAK inhibitor, 5-10 mg twice daily. Study outcomes and limitations: Higher clonality and more expanded CD8+ clones appeared in lesional than normal scalp. For patients receiving tofacitinib, scalp clonality and expanded CD8+ clones among the top 100 significantly decreased.

This material consisted of CD8+ T cells sorted from blood, taken at week 24, from a patient treated with tofacitinib. The gene calls are TRBV10-3 and TRBJ2-2; no clear D gene. This TCR came from a human donor with alopecia areata. CDR3 sequence (DNA): TGTGCCATCAGCCACAGTCCCGGGGAGCTGTTTTTT. This translates into CAISHSPGELFF.